These 17 T cell receptor beta chains were all obtained from the same sample, sequenced in a study of OX40 agonist ivuxolimab in advanced cancers. Produced via immunoSEQ multiplex PCR; TCRdb's table is partial and in-frame only. Among 65,000 to 90,000 clones listed, approximately 85% were seen once. Sequences were derived from CD4+ or CD8+ T cells sorted from blood, sampled in a trial of the OX40 agonist ivuxolimab. All receptors come from an adult with an advanced solid tumor such as melanoma, head and neck, liver or kidney cancer.

This clone has only one observation. The rearrangement links TRBV30 to TRBJ1-1, with no clear D. V lost 4 bases and J 3 bases, leaving 6 bases between the germline ends. Germline CDR1 is GTSNPN and CDR2 is SVGIG (reference sequence). This CDR3 comprises 11 residues. The CDR3 nucleotides read TGTGCCTGGAACTCTGACACTGAAGCTTTCTTT. Translation: CAWNSDTEAFF. Supplemented by reference TRBV30 and TRBJ1-1, the full variable domain reads SQTIHQWPATLVQPVGSPLSLECTVEGTSNPNLYWYRQAAGRGLQLLFYSVGIGQISSEVPQNLSASRPQDRQFILSSKKLLLSDSGFYLCAWNSDTEAFFGQGTRLTVV.

The chain uses TRBV4-1 and TRBJ2-3; D is perhaps TRBD2 (6 bases). CDR3 length: 17 amino acids. Per germline, CDR1 MGHRA and CDR2 YSYEKL. Trimming removed 1 base at V and 5 bases at J, with 19 bases between. CDR3 residues: CASSQGFNRGSQDTQYF. CDR3 coding DNA: TGCGCCAGCAGCCAAGGATTCAACCGGGGGTCACAAGATACGCAGTATTTT.

The chain carries TRBV10-2 and TRBJ1-5; no firm D call. Per germline, CDR1 WSHSY and CDR2 SAAADI. This CDR3 has 17 residues. The V end lost 5 bases, the J end lost 0 bases, and 17 bases lay between the germline ends. This chain's CDR3 is CASSKQLGRDSNQPQHF. The DNA of the CDR3 is TGCGCCAGCAGTAAACAGCTTGGACGAGATAGCAATCAGCCCCAGCATTTT.

V is TRBV11-1 and J is TRBJ2-3; TRBD2 might be the D (5 bases). Germline V gives CDR1 SGHAT, CDR2 FQDESV (reference sequence). This CDR3 spans 13 amino acids. Trimming removed 6 bases at V and 4 bases at J, with 11 bases between. CDR3 region: CASSSTGADTQYF. CDR3 nucleotides: TGTGCCAGCAGTTCCACCGGGGCAGATACGCAGTATTTT. Looking up the rest from reference TRBV11-1 and TRBJ2-3 gives the full variable domain: EAEVAQSPRYKITEKSQAVAFWCDPISGHATLYWYRQILGQGPELLVQFQDESVVDDSQLPKDRFSAERLKGVDSTLKIQPAELGDSAMYLCASSSTGADTQYFGPGTRLTVL.

The J gene is TRBJ1-5, the V gene TRBV6-6; 7 bases line up with TRBD1. CDR1 is MNHNY and CDR2 is SVGAGI in the germline V gene (reference sequence). The CDR3 covers 13 residues. Trimming took 6 bases from V and 7 from J; bases not matched to a gene: 6. CDR3 region: CASRPTGNQPQHF. The DNA for the CDR3 is TGTGCCAGCAGACCGACAGGGAACCAGCCCCAGCATTTT.

The rearrangement uses TRBV30 and TRBJ1-2; tentatively, D is TRBD1 (6 bases). Germline assignment: CDR1 GTSNPN and CDR2 SVGIG (reference sequence). Trimming cost V 2 bases and J 5 bases, with 6 bases left between them. This CDR3 region has 11 residues. For the CDR3, the DNA is TGTGCCTGGAGTACAGGGTATGGCTACACCTTC. Protein product: CAWSTGYGYTF.

A note on this clone: This CDR3 is also generated by other DNA sequences in the sample. The chain is built from TRBV15 and TRBJ1-2, with TRBD1 identical over 11 bases. There are 14 residues in the CDR3. Germline V gene lookup returns CDR1 LNHNV and CDR2 YYDKDF (reference sequence). V gave up 3 bases and J gave up 3 bases; unmatched junction bases: 0. CDR3 sequence reads: CATSRGQGDYGYTF. The CDR3 nucleotides are TGTGCCACCAGCAGGGGACAGGGGGACTATGGCTACACCTTC. Drawing the rest from reference TRBV15 and TRBJ1-2, the complete variable domain is DAMVIQNPRYQVTQFGKPVTLSCSQTLNHNVMYWYQQKSSQAPKLLFHYYDKDFNNEADTPDNFQSRRPNTSFCFLDIRSPGLGDTAMYLCATSRGQGDYGYTFGSGTRLTVV.

The chain employs TRBV6-5 and TRBJ1-3; D possibly corresponds to TRBD1 (6 bases). The CDR3 loop spans 15 amino acids. Trimming pared 2 bases from V and 4 bases from J, leaving 12 bases between. CDR1 is MNHEY, CDR2 SVGAGI, per germline. CDR3 amino acids: CASSYTQGRGNTIYF. The DNA for the CDR3 is TGTGCCAGCAGTTACACGCAGGGGCGAGGAAACACCATATATTTT.

This clone was observed a few times. The chain carries TRBV5-1 and TRBJ2-7; either TRBD1 or TRBD2 may fit D (5 bases each). Germline V gene lookup returns CDR1 SGHRS and CDR2 YFSETQ. This CDR3 has 13 amino acids. The V gene lost 0 bases and the J gene lost 7 bases, with 11 bases spanning the gap. The CDR3 loop is CASSLGAEGEQYF. For the CDR3, the DNA is TGCGCCAGCAGCTTGGGTGCCGAGGGGGAGCAGTACTTC. Full variable domain (missing parts from reference TRBV5-1 and TRBJ2-7): KAGVTQTPRYLIKTRGQQVTLSCSPISGHRSVSWYQQTPGQGLQFLFEYFSETQRNKGNFPGRFSGRQFSNSRSEMNVSTLELGDSALYLCASSLGAEGEQYFGPGTRLTVT.

This chain links TRBV7-9 with TRBJ2-7; a weak D match, TRBD1 (5 bases). Germline V lookup: CDR1 SEHNR, CDR2 FQNEAQ (reference sequence). This CDR3 contains 15 residues. Trimming shortened V by 5 bases and J by 5 bases, and 19 bases separated the two germline ends. CDR3 sequence: CASSPKIRVSDEQYF. CDR3 sequence (DNA): TGTGCCAGCAGCCCAAAGATCAGGGTGTCCGACGAGCAGTACTTC. The full variable domain, its missing parts supplied by reference TRBV7-9 and TRBJ2-7, is DTGVSQNPRHKITKRGQNVTFRCDPISEHNRLYWYRQTLGQGPEFLTYFQNEAQLEKSRLLSDRFSAERPKGSFSTLEIQRTEQGDSAMYLCASSPKIRVSDEQYFGPGTRLTVT.

The chain carries TRBV25-1 and TRBJ1-6, with no clear D. Trimming stripped 3 bases from V and 9 bases from J, with 15 bases between. The CDR3 has 15 amino acids. Looked up from germline, CDR1 is MGHDK and CDR2 is SYGVNS. CDR3 nucleotides: TGTGCCAGCAGTGAGGGCGGACTTTTGGGTTCACCCCTCCACTTT. Its protein is CASSEGGLLGSPLHF.

The gene calls are TRBV30 and TRBJ1-3; no firm D call. This CDR3 spans 13 amino acids. V shed 0 bases and J shed 0 bases, with 3 bases lying between them. Germline values: CDR1 GTSNPN, CDR2 SVGIG (reference sequence). CDR3 region: CAWSVGSGNTIYF. As DNA, the CDR3 is TGTGCCTGGAGTGTGGGCTCTGGAAACACCATATATTTT.

The rearrangement uses TRBV7-9 and TRBJ1-3; D is perhaps TRBD1 (5 bases). CDR3 length equals 16 residues. CDR1 SEHNR and CDR2 FQNEAQ come from the germline V gene (reference sequence). Trimming took off 0 bases at V and 1 base at J, with 10 bases between the two ends. Here the CDR3 DNA reads TGTGCCAGCAGCTTAGCTGACAGCTTTTCTGGAAACACCATATATTTT. This encodes CASSLADSFSGNTIYF.

This CDR3 reads CASSLEDSVEQYF. The DNA of the CDR3 is TGCGCCAGCAGCTTGGAGGATTCCGTAGAGCAGTACTTC. This chain joins TRBV5-1 and TRBJ2-7; D unresolved. Germline lookup yields CDR1 SGHRS and CDR2 YFSETQ. This CDR3 spans 13 amino acids. V gave up 0 bases and J gave up 7 bases, with 11 bases separating them.

This chain links TRBV7-2 with TRBJ2-7, with 9 nucleotides matching TRBD1. The CDR3 totals 15 residues. Germline values: CDR1 SGHTA, CDR2 FQGNSA. Unmatched junction bases numbered 12, after V lost 5 bases and J lost 7 bases. The CDR3 DNA follows: TGTGCCAGCAGCCCGGACAGGGGCCGGGGAAGAGAGCAGTACTTC. Protein sequence: CASSPDRGRGREQYF.

About this clone: In the same sample, other DNA sequences code for this CDR3. This chain joins TRBV11-2 and TRBJ2-4; TRBD1 matches at 7 bases. The CDR3 length is 17 residues. Per the germline V gene, CDR1 is SGHAT and CDR2 is FQNNGV. The junction had 5 bases not matched to a gene; V was cut back by 0 bases and J by 0 bases. The CDR3 DNA reads TGTGCCAGCAGCTTAGATCGACAGGGATTAGCCAAAAACATTCAGTACTTC. It encodes CASSLDRQGLAKNIQYF.

The V call is TRBV10-3, the J call TRBJ2-3; the match to TRBD1 covers 7 bases. V was clipped by 0 bases and J by 3 bases; unmatched bases: 12. Germline CDR1 and CDR2: ENHRY and SYGVKD. This CDR3 comprises 18 residues. CDR3 amino acids: CAISESATGAIVTDTQYF. The CDR3 coding sequence is TGTGCCATCAGTGAGTCGGCTACAGGGGCGATAGTTACAGATACGCAGTATTTT.